Sequencing of this T cell receptor (beta chain) was carried out in a study of blood T cells in healthy people across ages. Researchers isolated at least 6.5 million PBMCs per sample. Study observations and caveats: Among long-lived donors, naive CD4+ cells were more numerous and diversity higher than in aged donors. Age brought a roughly linear fall in TCR beta diversity measured per million T cells.

Germline V gene lookup returns CDR1 LGHDT and CDR2 YNNKEL (reference sequence). This CDR3 comprises 14 residues. Trimming pared 4 bases from V and 2 bases from J, leaving 12 bases between. Through a sample-barcoded 5' primer and a J-beta primer mix, a second PCR was run for about 6 to 11 cycles. TCRdb redid the calling of the 5' RACE reads with MiXCR, one entry per CDR3 protein. The sample includes about 1 million distinct CDR3 sequences, less than 50% of them seen just once. About this clonotype: The antigen is undetermined.

The rearrangement uses TRBV3-1 and TRBJ2-7, with D possibly matching TRBD1 (6 bases). The clonotype comes from an older woman in good health. Sequencing input: blood. CDR3 in amino acids: CASSLNRAPYEQYF. Written as DNA, the CDR3 is TGTGCCAGCAGCCTGAACAGGGCCCCCTACGAGCAGTACTTC.